The sequence of this T cell receptor beta chain was determined in a study of blood T cells in healthy people across ages. The second PCR ran about 7 to 12 cycles with a sample-barcoded 5' primer and J-beta primers. TCRdb reprocessed the 5' RACE reads with MiXCR, giving one entry per CDR3 protein. The sample consists of about a million distinct CDR3 sequences, 35% to 45% of them appearing once. Study findings and constraints: As age increased, TCR beta diversity per million T cells fell in a roughly linear fashion.

V lost 0 bases and J 8 bases, leaving 15 bases between the germline ends. Germline values: CDR1 SGDLS, CDR2 YYNGEE. This CDR3 is built from 15 residues. Worth noting for this clonotype: Antigen: not known.

Sequenced sample: blood. The chain uses TRBV9 and TRBJ2-1; D possibly corresponds to TRBD2 (6 bases). This sequence was found in a man between 18 and 29 years old in good health. The CDR3 loop is CASSVVGGSSDEQFF. As DNA, the CDR3 is TGTGCCAGCAGCGTAGTGGGAGGTAGCTCGGATGAGCAGTTCTTC.